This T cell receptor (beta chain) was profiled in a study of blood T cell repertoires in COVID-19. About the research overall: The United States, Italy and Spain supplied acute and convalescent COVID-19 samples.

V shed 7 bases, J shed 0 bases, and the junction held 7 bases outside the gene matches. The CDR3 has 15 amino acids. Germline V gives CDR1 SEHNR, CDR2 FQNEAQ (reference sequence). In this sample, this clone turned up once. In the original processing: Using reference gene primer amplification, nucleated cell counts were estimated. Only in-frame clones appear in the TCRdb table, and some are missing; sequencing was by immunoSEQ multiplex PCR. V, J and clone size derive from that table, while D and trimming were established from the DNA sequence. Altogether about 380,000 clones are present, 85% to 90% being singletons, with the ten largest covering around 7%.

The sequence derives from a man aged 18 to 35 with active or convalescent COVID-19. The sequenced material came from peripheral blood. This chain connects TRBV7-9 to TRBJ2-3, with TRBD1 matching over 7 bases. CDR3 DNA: TGTGCCAGCACTTTGGGACAGAAAAGCACAGATACGCAGTATTTT. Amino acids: CASTLGQKSTDTQYF.